This entry lists 25 T cell receptor beta chains sequenced from one sample in a study of blood T cell repertoires in COVID-19. The data were produced by immunoSEQ multiplex PCR, yet TCRdb's version contains in-frame clones alone and is incomplete. The sample includes 180,000 or so clones, 85% to 90% of them seen just once. Material for sequencing was peripheral blood. Receptor source: a man aged 18 to 35 with acute or convalescent COVID-19.

The chain uses TRBV7-9 and TRBJ2-7; unclear D gene. The CDR3 runs to 13 residues. Germline CDR1 SEHNR, CDR2 FQNEAQ (reference sequence). Trimming removed 3 bases from V and 4 bases from J, with 10 bases in between. CDR3 protein: CASSFLGQYEQYF. Written as DNA, the CDR3 is TGTGCCAGCAGCTTCCTGGGCCAATACGAGCAGTACTTC.

The chain is built from TRBV5-4 and TRBJ2-1; 9 positions match TRBD1. V was clipped by 4 bases and J by 3 bases; unmatched bases: 8. The CDR3 sequence is 16 residues long. In germline, CDR1 is SGHNT, CDR2 YYREEE (reference sequence). The CDR3 sequence: CASSGQGQGVYNEQFF. The CDR3 DNA sequence: TGTGCCAGCAGCGGCCAGGGACAGGGTGTCTACAATGAGCAGTTCTTC. The whole variable domain, remainder taken from reference TRBV5-4 and TRBJ2-1, is ETGVTQSPTHLIKTRGQQVTLRCSSQSGHNTVSWYQQALGQGPQFIFQYYREEENGRGNFPPRFSGLQFPNYSSELNVNALELDDSALYLCASSGQGQGVYNEQFFGPGTRLTVL.

The V gene is TRBV5-8, the J gene TRBJ1-6, with D uncertain. This CDR3 region has 16 residues. Per the germline V gene, CDR1 is SGHTS and CDR2 is YDEGEE. Deletions cut 4 bases from V and 5 bases from J, with 16 bases between. CDR3 bases: TGTGCCAGCAGCCGCGGGATATCGCGGCATAATTCACCCCTCCACTTT. As protein: CASSRGISRHNSPLHF.

The V and J genes are TRBV7-9 and TRBJ2-1; D is unclear. In germline, CDR1 is SEHNR, CDR2 FQNEAQ (reference sequence). The CDR3 is 14 amino acids. The V end lost 4 bases, the J end lost 0 bases, and 7 bases lay between the germline ends. The CDR3 bases are TGTGCCAGCAGCTCCGTCAGCTCCTACAATGAGCAGTTCTTC. Protein product: CASSSVSSYNEQFF.

The rearrangement links TRBV6-5 to TRBJ2-1, with 10 bases matching TRBD2. The junction had 8 bases not matched to a gene; V was cut back by 6 bases and J by 6 bases. The germline V gene encodes CDR1 MNHEY and CDR2 SVGAGI. The CDR3 runs 15 residues. In DNA form, the CDR3 reads TGTGCCAGCAGAATCGGACTAGCGGCGATCAATGAGCAGTTCTTC. Translated: CASRIGLAAINEQFF.

A single count supports this clone. The CDR3 nucleotides are TGTGCCAGCAGCTCCGGGACAGCCTATAATTCACCCCTCCACTTT. Translating gives CASSSGTAYNSPLHF. The rearrangement links TRBV3-1 (or the pseudogene TRBV3-2) to TRBJ1-6, with TRBD1 matching 7 bases. Trimming cost V 5 bases and J 2 bases; bases outside gene matches: 3. Germline CDR1 reads LGHDT; CDR2 reads YNNKEL (reference sequence). This CDR3 comprises 15 residues.

V usage is TRBV5-4 and J usage is TRBJ2-7, with a weak D call TRBD1 (6 bases). This CDR3 region has 14 residues. V was shortened by 0 bases and J by 1 base, with 8 bases between the two germline ends. Germline V gene sequence: CDR1 SGHNT, CDR2 YYREEE (reference sequence). The CDR3 region has the DNA TGTGCCAGCAGCTTGGGCCAGGGGTCCTACGAGCAGTACTTC. As protein: CASSLGQGSYEQYF.

The chain carries TRBV10-3 and TRBJ2-1; 8 bases fit TRBD2. V was clipped by 11 bases and J by 0 bases; unmatched bases: 6. There are 14 residues in the CDR3. The germline CDR1 and CDR2 sequences are ENHRY and SYGVKD. CDR3: CALGGGSSYNEQFF. The CDR3 region has the DNA TGTGCCCTCGGCGGGGGGAGCTCCTACAATGAGCAGTTCTTC.

The table lists this clone with a few counts. This chain connects TRBV29-1 to TRBJ2-7; tentative D call: TRBD1 (6 bases). The CDR3 loop spans 13 amino acids. V was shortened by 4 bases and J by 7 bases, with 17 bases between the two germline ends. Germline V gene lookup returns CDR1 SQVTM and CDR2 ANQGSEA. In DNA form, the CDR3 reads TGCAGCGTTGTTCTCCAGGGGCGAGAGGAGCAGTACGTC. As protein: CSVVLQGREEQYV.

This clone has just a few counts. The chain couples TRBV6-5 to TRBJ1-2, with a weak D call TRBD1 (6 bases). The V gene's germline CDR1 is MNHEY and CDR2 SVGAGI. The CDR3 contains 15 residues. V was trimmed by 8 bases and J by 2 bases, leaving 18 bases between them. The DNA of the CDR3 is TGTGCCAGCGTTCCCATGGCGGGGGGCAACTATGGCTACACCTTC. Its protein product is CASVPMAGGNYGYTF.

The chain links TRBV30 to TRBJ2-1; 10 nucleotides agree with TRBD1. Losses at the gene ends were 1 base for V and 8 bases for J; bases not matched to a gene: 11. CDR3 length: 16 amino acids. Looked up from germline, CDR1 is GTSNPN and CDR2 is SVGIG (reference sequence). CDR3 in amino acids: CAWSGRVRQGAYEQFF. The DNA of the CDR3 is TGTGCCTGGAGTGGCCGTGTGAGACAGGGGGCTTATGAGCAGTTCTTC.

This chain connects TRBV4-1 to TRBJ1-1; the D gene is possibly TRBD1 (5 bases). CDR1 is MGHRA, CDR2 YSYEKL, per germline. Trimming took 6 bases from V and 1 from J, leaving 15 bases between them. There are 15 residues in the CDR3. CDR3 sequence reads: CASRRGGRGNTEAFF. The CDR3, as DNA: TGCGCCAGCAGGCGCGGGGGAAGGGGGAACACTGAAGCTTTCTTT.

The chain combines TRBV29-1 with TRBJ2-1, with 9 nucleotides matching TRBD1. Germline CDR1 is SQVTM and CDR2 is ANQGSEA. CDR3 length equals 14 residues. The V gene end was trimmed by 4 bases and the J gene end by 3 bases; junction bases not matched to a gene: 4. The DNA of the CDR3 is TGCAGCGTTGTTGACAGGGGGGACTACAATGAGCAGTTCTTC. Translation gives CSVVDRGDYNEQFF.

The chain links TRBV6-4 to TRBJ1-1; D is perhaps TRBD1 (6 bases). Between the trimmed V and J ends, which lost 4 bases and 4 bases, there was a span of 16 bases. This CDR3 is built from 15 residues. Per germline, CDR1 MRHNA and CDR2 SNTAGT. The CDR3 here is CASSADSVVGTEAFF. The CDR3 nucleotides read TGTGCCAGCAGTGCGGACAGTGTGGTAGGCACTGAAGCTTTCTTT.

V is TRBV14 and J is TRBJ2-2; TRBD2 aligns across 10 bases. Unmatched junction bases numbered 7, after V lost 4 bases and J lost 2 bases. Germline CDR1 and CDR2: SGHDN and FVKESK. The CDR3 has 17 amino acids. The CDR3 region has the DNA TGTGCCAGCAGCCGGGCTAGCGGGGGCCCAAACACCGGGGAGCTGTTTTTT. Amino acid sequence: CASSRASGGPNTGELFF.

The chain recombines TRBV10-3 with TRBJ1-5; TRBD1 agrees at 9 bases. The CDR3 totals 14 residues. Germline V gene lookup returns CDR1 ENHRY and CDR2 SYGVKD. V shed 9 bases and J 4 bases; nucleotides not matched to a gene: 7. The CDR3 sequence is CAISSDRGNQPQHF. The CDR3, as DNA: TGTGCCATTTCCAGTGACAGGGGGAATCAGCCCCAGCATTTT.

The chain joins TRBV30 to TRBJ2-3; 9 bases are shared with TRBD2. The V gene's germline CDR1 is GTSNPN and CDR2 SVGIG (reference sequence). The CDR3 runs 18 residues. The V and J ends lost 0 bases and 0 bases, in that order; junction bases with no gene match: 10. The chain's CDR3 is CAWSVKAGGWTSTDTQYF. CDR3 bases: TGTGCCTGGAGTGTAAAAGCGGGGGGCTGGACTAGCACAGATACGCAGTATTTT. Supplemented by reference TRBV30 and TRBJ2-3, the full variable domain reads SQTIHQWPATLVQPVGSPLSLECTVEGTSNPNLYWYRQAAGRGLQLLFYSVGIGQISSEVPQNLSASRPQDRQFILSSKKLLLSDSGFYLCAWSVKAGGWTSTDTQYFGPGTRLTVL.

This chain joins TRBV7-2 and TRBJ2-7; 8 bases fit TRBD2. The CDR3 extends over 15 amino acids. Germline CDR1 reads SGHTA; CDR2 reads FQGNSA. Germline trimming cut 4 bases from V and 2 bases from J; bases unmatched to any gene: 7. As DNA, the CDR3 is TGTGCCAGCAGCTCCCGAAGCGGGGGAGCCTACGAGCAGTACTTC. Amino acids: CASSSRSGGAYEQYF.

The rearrangement uses TRBV7-3 and TRBJ1-1; the D is unclear. Looked up from germline, CDR1 is SGHTA and CDR2 is FQGTGA. The CDR3 has 13 amino acids. Trimming took 4 bases from V and 1 from J, leaving 7 bases between them. The CDR3 region is CASSSHPNTEAFF. The CDR3 nucleotides read TGTGCCAGCAGCTCACACCCGAACACTGAAGCTTTCTTT.

Remarks on this clone: This CDR3 is also generated by other DNA sequences in the sample. The rearrangement joins TRBV18 to TRBJ1-3; D uncertain. Trimming cost V 2 bases and J 4 bases, with 3 bases left between them. Germline V gene lookup returns CDR1 KGHSH and CDR2 LQKENI. The CDR3 covers 12 residues. CDR3 sequence reads: CASSPEGNTIYF. CDR3 coding DNA: TGTGCCAGCTCACCAGAGGGAAACACCATATATTTT.

The genes are TRBV25-1 and TRBJ1-5, with 9 bases fitting TRBD1. CDR3 length equals 17 residues. Losses at the gene ends were 9 bases for V and 6 bases for J; bases not matched to a gene: 18. Germline V lookup: CDR1 MGHDK, CDR2 SYGVNS. The CDR3 coding sequence is TGTGCCAGTTCGAGCGGGACAGGGAAGGGTCTCGGTCAGCCCCAGCATTTT. Encoded protein: CASSSGTGKGLGQPQHF.

This sequence joins TRBV15 and TRBJ1-1; D uncertain. CDR3 size: 14 residues. In germline, CDR1 is LNHNV, CDR2 YYDKDF (reference sequence). Deletions cut 1 base from V and 1 base from J, with 7 bases between. Here the CDR3 DNA reads TGTGCCACCAGCAGAGGACTCCAGAACACTGAAGCTTTCTTT. Protein sequence: CATSRGLQNTEAFF.

The chain has TRBV7-9 and TRBJ2-5; D might be TRBD2 (6 bases). Deletions cut 8 bases from V and 7 bases from J, with 14 bases between. CDR1 and CDR2 (germline): SEHNR, FQNEAQ (reference sequence). The CDR3 covers 12 residues. The CDR3 loop is CASWGDPRTQYF. DNA for the CDR3: TGTGCCAGCTGGGGGGACCCGAGGACCCAGTACTTC. The whole variable domain, remainder taken from reference TRBV7-9 and TRBJ2-5, is DTGVSQNPRHKITKRGQNVTFRCDPISEHNRLYWYRQTLGQGPEFLTYFQNEAQLEKSRLLSDRFSAERPKGSFSTLEIQRTEQGDSAMYLCASWGDPRTQYFGPGTRLLVL.

This rearrangement joins TRBV5-1 to TRBJ1-3; D remains unclear. Germline-derived CDR1 and CDR2 are SGHRS and YFSETQ. The V and J ends lost 4 bases and 1 base respectively, with 12 bases between them. CDR3 length: 15 amino acids. In DNA form, the CDR3 reads TGCGCCAGCAGCCTGGACGGTTCATCTGGAAACACCATATATTTT. It encodes CASSLDGSSGNTIYF.

The count of this clone is one. V gene TRBV2 combines with J gene TRBJ1-6; no reliable D call. The CDR3 consists of 16 residues. Between the trimmed V and J ends, which lost 2 bases and 0 bases, there was a span of 8 bases. CDR1 SNHLY and CDR2 FYNNEI come from the germline V gene. CDR3 region: CASSESLASYNSPLHF. DNA of the CDR3: TGTGCCAGCAGTGAAAGTCTAGCCTCCTATAATTCACCCCTCCACTTT.